This T cell receptor beta chain came from a study of blood T cells in healthy people across ages. Next came a second PCR, run for about 6 to 11 cycles, which used a sample-barcoded 5' primer along with a J-beta primer mix. TCRdb independently ran MiXCR on the 5' RACE reads; one entry per CDR3 protein. The profile shows over 450,000 distinct CDR3 sequences, less than 25% of them singletons. The J segment lost 0 bases and the V segment lost 2 bases, leaving 6 bases of the junction unmatched. Germline V gene data show CDR1 as MNHNS and CDR2 as SASEGT. CDR3 length equals 18 residues. This clonotype showed up just a few times. The same sample was also used in a study of T cells of mothers and their children.

The chain couples TRBV6-1 to TRBJ2-6; TRBD1 matches 8 bases. The sequenced sample consisted of blood. This clonotype was sampled from a boy aged 10-17 years in good health. The CDR3 here is CASSEIGQGYSGANVLTF. For the CDR3, the DNA is TGTGCCAGCAGTGAAATAGGACAGGGTTACTCTGGGGCCAACGTCCTGACTTTC.